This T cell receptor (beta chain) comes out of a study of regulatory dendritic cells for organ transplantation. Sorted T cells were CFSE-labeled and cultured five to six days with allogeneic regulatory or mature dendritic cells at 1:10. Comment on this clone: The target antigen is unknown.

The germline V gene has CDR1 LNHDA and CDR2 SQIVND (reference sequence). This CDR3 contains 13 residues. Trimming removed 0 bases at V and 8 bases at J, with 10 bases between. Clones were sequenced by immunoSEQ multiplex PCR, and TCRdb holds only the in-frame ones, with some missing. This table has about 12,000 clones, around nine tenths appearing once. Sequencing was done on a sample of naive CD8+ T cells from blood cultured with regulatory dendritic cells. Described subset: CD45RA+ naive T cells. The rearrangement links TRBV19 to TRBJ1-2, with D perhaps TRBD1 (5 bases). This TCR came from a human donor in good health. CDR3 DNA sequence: TGTGCCAGTAGTATAGAATGGGGGGAGGGCTACACCTTC. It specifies CASSIEWGEGYTF.